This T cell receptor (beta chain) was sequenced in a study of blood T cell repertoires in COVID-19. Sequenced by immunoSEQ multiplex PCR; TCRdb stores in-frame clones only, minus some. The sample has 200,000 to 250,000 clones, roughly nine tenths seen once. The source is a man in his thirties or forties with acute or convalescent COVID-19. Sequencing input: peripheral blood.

The CDR3 coding sequence is TGTGCCAGCAGCCACTCCGGGACACCGTCCTACGAGCAGTACTTC. Amino acid sequence: CASSHSGTPSYEQYF. The V and J genes are TRBV3-1 (or the pseudogene TRBV3-2) and TRBJ2-7; D perhaps matches TRBD1 (6 bases). This CDR3 has 15 amino acids. The germline V gene has CDR1 LGHDT and CDR2 YNNKEL (reference sequence). Trimming stripped 3 bases from V and 1 base from J, with 13 bases between.